This T cell receptor (beta chain) was captured in a study of OX40 agonist ivuxolimab in advanced cancers. As for the study in general: Patients were infused with ivuxolimab every 2 weeks at 0.01 to 10 mg/kg. Among those enrolled, mean age was around 60 years (range roughly 23 to 79) and 75% to 90% were male. Study observations and caveats: Expanded peripheral T cells had an undetermined antigen specificity. Dose levels from 0.1 to 3.0 mg/kg saw CD4+ and CD8+ blood T cells expand clonally by week 6.

Clones were read by immunoSEQ multiplex PCR, and TCRdb kept only the in-frame ones, dropping some. The profile shows some 66,000 clones, around 86% of them singletons. Per germline, CDR1 SEHNR and CDR2 FQNEAQ (reference sequence). The ends were cut back, 0 bases at V and 7 bases at J, with 10 bases in the middle. CDR3 size: 15 residues. On this clone: Antigen specificity is unknown.

This specimen was CD4+ or CD8+ T cells sorted from blood, taken in a trial of the OX40 agonist ivuxolimab. The chain couples TRBV7-9 to TRBJ1-6, with D perhaps matching TRBD1 (6 bases). The TCR was taken from an adult with an advanced solid tumor such as melanoma, head and neck, liver or kidney cancer. CDR3 sequence reads: CASSLAGGPNSPLHF. Here the CDR3 DNA reads TGTGCCAGCAGCTTAGCAGGGGGACCGAATTCACCCCTCCACTTT.